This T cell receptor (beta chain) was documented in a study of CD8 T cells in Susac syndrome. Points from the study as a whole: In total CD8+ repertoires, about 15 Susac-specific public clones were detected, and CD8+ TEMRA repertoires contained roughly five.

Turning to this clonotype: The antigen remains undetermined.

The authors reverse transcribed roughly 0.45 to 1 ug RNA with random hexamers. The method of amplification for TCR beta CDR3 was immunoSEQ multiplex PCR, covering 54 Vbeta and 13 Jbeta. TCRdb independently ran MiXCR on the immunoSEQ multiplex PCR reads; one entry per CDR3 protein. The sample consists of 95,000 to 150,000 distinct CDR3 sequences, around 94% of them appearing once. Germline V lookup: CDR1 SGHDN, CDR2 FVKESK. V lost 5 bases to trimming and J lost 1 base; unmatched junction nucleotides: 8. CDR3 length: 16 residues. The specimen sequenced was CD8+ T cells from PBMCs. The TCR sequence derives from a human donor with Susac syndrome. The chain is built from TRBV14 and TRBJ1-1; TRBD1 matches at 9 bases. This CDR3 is CASSTQPGQGNTEAFF. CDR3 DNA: TGTGCCAGCAGCACCCAACCGGGACAGGGGAACACTGAAGCTTTCTTT.